Below, one TCR beta chain is given with its context. V gave up 5 bases and J gave up 4 bases, with 11 bases separating them. The CDR3 runs to 13 residues. The data derive from a study of blood T cell repertoires in COVID-19. Study in general: Acute and convalescent COVID-19 specimens originated in the United States, Italy and Spain.

Produced via immunoSEQ multiplex PCR; TCRdb's table is partial and in-frame only. The sample carries approximately 68,000 clones, around four fifths recorded once. The V call is TRBV12-3 or TRBV12-4, the J call TRBJ1-1, with D maybe TRBD1 (6 bases). This clonotype originated in a woman in her forties or fifties with acute or convalescent COVID-19. Source material: peripheral blood. CDR3 residues: CASSRGGVTEAFF. The CDR3 bases are TGTGCCAGCAGTCGAGGGGGGGTCACTGAAGCTTTCTTT.